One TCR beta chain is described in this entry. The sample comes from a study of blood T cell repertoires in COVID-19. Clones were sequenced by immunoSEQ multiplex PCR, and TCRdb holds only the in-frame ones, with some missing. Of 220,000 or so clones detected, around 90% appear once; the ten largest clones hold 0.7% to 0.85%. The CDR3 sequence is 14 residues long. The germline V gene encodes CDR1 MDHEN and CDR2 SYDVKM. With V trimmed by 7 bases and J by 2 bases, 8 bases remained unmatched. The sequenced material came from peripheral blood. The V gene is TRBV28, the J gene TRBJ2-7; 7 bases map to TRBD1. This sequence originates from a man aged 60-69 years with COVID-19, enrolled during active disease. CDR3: CASTADRRAYEQYF. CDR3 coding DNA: TGTGCCAGCACCGCGGACAGGAGAGCCTACGAGCAGTACTTC.